This T cell receptor (beta chain) was recovered during a study of cytomegalovirus exposure and HLA in healthy donors. Overall study context: In an earlier analysis, almost 120 million unique TCR beta sequences were found from about 179 million T cells. Overall study findings and caveats: Researchers counted over 150 TCR beta chains as cytomegalovirus-associated. The likely explanation for a cluster of highly shared sequence variants was sequencing artifact.

Notes on this clone: Its antigen remains unidentified.

Germline V gene sequence: CDR1 SNHLY, CDR2 FYNNEI. The length of the CDR3 is 14 residues. The V and J ends lost 4 bases and 6 bases, in that order; junction bases with no gene match: 5. The PCR employed 60 Vbeta primers together with 13 Jbeta primers. In the original workflow: Later, 80 million or so unique TCR beta chains were counted in an analysis, and roughly 10 million of them were shared. Produced via immunoSEQ multiplex PCR; TCRdb's table is partial and in-frame only. V and J calls and clone size are copied from that table; D and trimming were computed from the DNA. This sample has some 100,000 clones, with about 68% found just once.

The receptor comes from a male donor in good health and CMV-seropositive. The sample consisted of PBMCs. V and J are TRBV2 and TRBJ2-1; 8 nucleotides line up with TRBD2. The CDR3 nucleotides are TGTGCCAGCAGTGTACTGCGGGGGGCCAATGAGCAGTTCTTC. Translation: CASSVLRGANEQFF.